What follows are 9 T cell receptor beta chains derived from one specimen sequenced in a study. TCRdb independently ran MiXCR on the 5' RACE reads; one entry per CDR3 protein. This repertoire shows tens of thousands of distinct CDR3 sequences, about 22% found once; its top ten account for just under 3%. Material for sequencing was memory CD4+ T cells sorted from a lymph node. The subset was: memory CD4+ T cells, CD4+CD45RO+CD25-. The receptor set was obtained from a female donor with breast cancer.

This clonotype showed up just a few times. This chain joins TRBV20-1 and TRBJ2-1; D is possibly TRBD1 (5 bases). CDR3 length: 13 residues. The V end was cut by 6 bases, the J end by 2 bases, with 11 bases between. From germline, CDR1 is DFQATT and CDR2 SNEGSKA (reference sequence). The CDR3 protein is CSALGRTYNEQFF. CDR3 sequence (DNA): TGCAGTGCCCTGGGGCGGACCTACAATGAGCAGTTCTTC.

This clonotype was detected ten times or more. This rearrangement joins TRBV7-3 to TRBJ2-3; D might be TRBD2 (5 bases). Germline V gene lookup returns CDR1 SGHTA and CDR2 FQGTGA. The CDR3 totals 15 residues. Trimming took off 0 bases at V and 2 bases at J, with 9 bases between the two ends. DNA for the CDR3: TGTGCCAGCAGCTTAACTACCCGGGACACAGATACGCAGTATTTT. Protein product: CASSLTTRDTDTQYF.

In regard to this clonotype: As the CDR3 is not closed by the conserved phenylalanine or tryptophan, this likely results from a read error. The rearrangement uses TRBV6-2 or TRBV6-3 and TRBJ2-7, with TRBD2 identical over 10 bases. Unmatched junction bases numbered 5, after V lost 6 bases and J lost 0 bases. Germline CDR1 is MNHEY and CDR2 is SVGEGT. The length of the CDR3 is 15 residues. The CDR3 DNA is TGTGCCAGCAGGCTAGCGGGAGTGAGCTCCTACGAGCAGTACCTC. This codes for CASRLAGVSSYEQYL.

This clonotype was counted only a few times. The chain employs TRBV5-5 and TRBJ1-1; D is undetermined. Germline V lookup: CDR1 SGHKS, CDR2 YYEKEE (reference sequence). The CDR3 runs to 13 residues. V lost 4 bases and J lost 2, with 9 bases in between. CDR3 sequence (DNA): TGTGCCAGCAGCCTCACCCCAAACACTGAAGCTTTCTTT. This codes for CASSLTPNTEAFF.

The chain employs TRBV20-1 and TRBJ2-1, with no clear D. This CDR3 is built from 18 residues. V was shortened by 0 bases and J by 0 bases, with 18 bases between the two germline ends. The V gene's germline CDR1 is DFQATT and CDR2 SNEGSKA (reference sequence). The CDR3 DNA sequence: TGCAGTGCTAGAGATCTTAGGCAGCGAACGAACTCCTACAATGAGCAGTTCTTC. Amino acid sequence: CSARDLRQRTNSYNEQFF.

The genes are TRBV7-6 and TRBJ2-7; the match to TRBD2 covers 7 bases. The ends lost 1 base at V and 4 bases at J; junction bases unmatched: 4. Germline V gives CDR1 SGHVS, CDR2 FNYEAQ. This CDR3 has 14 amino acids. CDR3: CASSLVAGEYEQYF. CDR3 nucleotides: TGTGCCAGCAGCTTAGTTGCGGGGGAGTACGAGCAGTACTTC. Using reference TRBV7-6 and TRBJ2-7 for the parts outside the CDR3, the full variable domain is GAGVSQSPRYKVTKRGQDVALRCDPISGHVSLYWYRQALGQGPEFLTYFNYEAQQDKSGLPNDRFSAERPEGSISTLTIQRTEQRDSAMYRCASSLVAGEYEQYFGPGTRLTVT.

This chain joins TRBV29-1 and TRBJ1-4, with TRBD1 as a possible D gene (5 bases). Per the germline V gene, CDR1 is SQVTM and CDR2 is ANQGSEA. Trimming stripped 6 bases from V and 9 bases from J, with 17 bases between. CDR3 size: 13 residues. CDR3 residues: CSVRTSAEQKLFF. CDR3 nucleotide sequence: TGCAGCGTCAGGACAAGCGCTGAGCAAAAACTGTTTTTT.

Judged by abundance, this clonotype is medium-sized. The chain couples TRBV15 to TRBJ2-7; tentatively, D is TRBD1 (6 bases). V lost 6 bases and J 4 bases, leaving 19 bases between the germline ends. Germline loops: CDR1 LNHNV, CDR2 YYDKDF (reference sequence). This CDR3 region has 15 residues. The CDR3 is CATSINLDSPYEQYF. DNA for the CDR3: TGTGCCACCAGTATTAACCTGGACAGCCCTTACGAGCAGTACTTC.

The chain joins TRBV20-1 to TRBJ1-5, with D uncertain. Looked up from germline, CDR1 is DFQATT and CDR2 is SNEGSKA (reference sequence). Trimming removed 4 bases from V and 0 bases from J, with 13 bases in between. The CDR3 is made up of 15 amino acids. In DNA form, the CDR3 reads TGCAGTGCTAACACCGAGGGATATAGCAATCAGCCCCAGCATTTT. This gives the protein CSANTEGYSNQPQHF.